This TCR beta chain was identified during a study of shared clonotypes between healthy human individuals. The data were produced by immunoSEQ multiplex PCR, yet TCRdb's version contains in-frame clones alone and is incomplete. The sample yields roughly 2 million clones, 85% to 95% seen once. Looked up from germline, CDR1 is SGHRS and CDR2 is YFSETQ. V shed 2 bases and J shed 12 bases, with 18 bases lying between them. The CDR3 consists of 13 residues. This receptor was obtained from a man aged 18-30 years in good health. The chain couples TRBV5-1 to TRBJ2-7; D possibly matches TRBD1 or TRBD2 (5 bases each). Sequencing was carried out using naive CD4+ T cells sorted from blood. The subset denotes: CD45RA+ positively selected. The CDR3: CASSFGTDQKWYF. The CDR3 DNA follows: TGCGCCAGCAGCTTTGGGACCGATCAAAAGTGGTACTTC.